The 10 T cell receptor beta chains below all came from one sample that was sequenced in a study of a mutant IDH1 vaccine in newly diagnosed glioma. The table came from immunoSEQ multiplex PCR; TCRdb's copy has only in-frame clones and leaves some out. The profile shows 120,000 or so clones, roughly 78% of them singletons. The time point is: week 11, during vaccination. Each dose delivered 300 ug of mutant IDH1 20-mer peptide subcutaneously with imiquimod. Their recognized antigens are unknown. Sequenced here: PBMCs, sampled from a glioma patient whose treatment included an IDH1 peptide vaccine. The receptors originated from a man aged 35 to 55 with glioma.

V is TRBV4-1 and J is TRBJ2-5, with 10 positions matching TRBD1. The CDR3 spans 15 residues. The J segment lost 4 bases and the V segment lost 1 base, leaving 3 bases of the junction unmatched. Germline CDR1 MGHRA, CDR2 YSYEKL. This CDR3 is CASSQGQGAAETQYF. CDR3 coding DNA: TGCGCCAGCAGCCAAGGACAGGGGGCGGCAGAGACCCAGTACTTC.

The rearrangement links TRBV4-3 to TRBJ2-3, with D unclear. The germline V and J ends were trimmed by 1 base and 2 bases, with 10 bases remaining between them. Germline CDR1 and CDR2: LGHNA and YSLEER. This CDR3 has 15 residues. CDR3 DNA sequence: TGCGCCAGCAGCCAAGTGCCGAGATACACAGATACGCAGTATTTT. It specifies CASSQVPRYTDTQYF.

This clone showed up just a few times. The chain recombines TRBV4-3 with TRBJ1-1, with a tentative D call TRBD1 (5 bases). Trimming removed 1 base from V and 10 bases from J, with 16 bases in between. From germline, CDR1 is LGHNA and CDR2 YSLEER. The CDR3 has 14 amino acids. In DNA form, the CDR3 reads TGCGCCAGCAGCCAAGTTGGGCAGGGACGCGGAGCTTTCTTT. It encodes CASSQVGQGRGAFF.

The V gene is TRBV5-1, the J gene TRBJ2-7, with 14 bases identical to TRBD2. CDR3 length equals 18 residues. Germline V gives CDR1 SGHRS, CDR2 YFSETQ. With V trimmed by 2 bases and J by 1 base, 8 bases remained unmatched. The CDR3 protein is CASSLAPTSGGVSYEQYF. Written as DNA, the CDR3 is TGCGCCAGCAGCTTAGCTCCGACTAGCGGGGGGGTATCCTACGAGCAGTACTTC.

The chain employs TRBV19 and TRBJ2-7; D gene unclear. Germline-derived CDR1 and CDR2 are LNHDA and SQIVND (reference sequence). V lost 8 bases, J lost 0 bases, and 8 bases lay in between. The CDR3 totals 12 residues. This chain's CDR3 is CASSSPSYEQYF. The CDR3, as DNA: TGTGCCAGTTCGTCTCCCTCCTACGAGCAGTACTTC.

CDR3 nucleotide sequence: TGTGCCAGCAGCTTAGTTCCTACTACGACCTACGAGCAGTACTTC. It encodes CASSLVPTTTYEQYF. The V call is TRBV7-2, the J call TRBJ2-7, with no clear D. Trimming removed 1 base at V and 2 bases at J, with 12 bases between. Per germline, CDR1 SGHTA and CDR2 FQGNSA. This CDR3 is 15 amino acids long.

The rearrangement uses TRBV18 and TRBJ2-3, with 9 positions matching TRBD2. Germline V gene lookup returns CDR1 KGHSH and CDR2 LQKENI. This CDR3 has 20 residues. Losses at the gene ends were 2 bases for V and 1 base for J; bases not matched to a gene: 16. The CDR3, as DNA: TGTGCCAGCTCACCAACCATCTCCGGGGGAGCGGGGGGACGCACAGATACGCAGTATTTT. Residues: CASSPTISGGAGGRTDTQYF.

The genes are TRBV30 and TRBJ1-1; perhaps TRBD1 as D (5 bases). The CDR3 loop spans 15 amino acids. Trimming left V 0 bases short and J 5 bases short, with 16 bases between. CDR1 GTSNPN and CDR2 SVGIG come from the germline V gene (reference sequence). Here the CDR3 reads CAWSVRQGTFTEAFF. CDR3 in DNA: TGTGCCTGGAGTGTAAGGCAGGGAACCTTTACTGAAGCTTTCTTT.

The count of this clone is one. The chain is built from TRBV6-5 and TRBJ2-1; a weak D match, TRBD2 (6 bases). The germline V gene has CDR1 MNHEY and CDR2 SVGAGI. CDR3 length: 16 amino acids. Trimming removed 2 bases from V and 4 bases from J, with 15 bases in between. In nucleotides, the CDR3 is TGTGCCAGCAGTTACCTAGTGGGGGGAGGTTACAATGAGCAGTTCTTC. This gives the protein CASSYLVGGGYNEQFF.

The chain couples TRBV4-3 to TRBJ2-1, with D uncertain. The V gene lost 4 bases and the J gene lost 9 bases, with 10 bases spanning the gap. The CDR3 spans 12 residues. Germline V gene sequence: CDR1 LGHNA, CDR2 YSLEER. The CDR3 DNA reads as TGCGCCAGCAGCCGCTACGTGGGTGAGCAGTTCTTC. Protein: CASSRYVGEQFF.